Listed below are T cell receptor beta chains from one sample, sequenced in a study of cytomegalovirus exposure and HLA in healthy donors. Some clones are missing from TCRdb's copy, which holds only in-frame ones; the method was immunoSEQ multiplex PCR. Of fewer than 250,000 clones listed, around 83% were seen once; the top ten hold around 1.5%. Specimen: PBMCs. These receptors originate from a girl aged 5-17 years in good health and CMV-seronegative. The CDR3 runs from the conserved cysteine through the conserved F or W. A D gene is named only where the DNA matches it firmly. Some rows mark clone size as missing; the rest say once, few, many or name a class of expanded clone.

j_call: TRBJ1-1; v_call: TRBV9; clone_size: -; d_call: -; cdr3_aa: CASSPKGGMNTEAFF; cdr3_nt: TGTGCCAGCAGCCCCAAGGGGGGGATGAACACTGAAGCTTTCTTT
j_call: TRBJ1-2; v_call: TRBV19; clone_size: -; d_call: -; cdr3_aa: CASTLTGINYGYTF; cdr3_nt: TGTGCCAGTACTTTGACAGGAATTAACTATGGCTACACCTTC
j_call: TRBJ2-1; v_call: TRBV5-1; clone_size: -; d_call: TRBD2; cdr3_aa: CASSPGARGGRDEQFF; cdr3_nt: TGCGCCAGCAGCCCCGGCGCACGGGGGGGCCGGGATGAGCAGTTCTTC
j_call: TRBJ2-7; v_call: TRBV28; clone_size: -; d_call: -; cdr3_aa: CASSFSVESLSNEQYF; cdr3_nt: TGTGCCAGCAGTTTCTCGGTTGAGAGTCTATCTAACGAGCAGTACTTC
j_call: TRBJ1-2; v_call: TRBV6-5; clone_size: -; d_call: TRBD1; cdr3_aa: CASSSGQGKYGYTF; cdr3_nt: TGTGCCAGCAGTAGCGGACAGGGGAAATATGGCTACACCTTC
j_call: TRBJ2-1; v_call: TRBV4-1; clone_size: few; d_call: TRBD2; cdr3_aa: CASRGLAGNNEQFF; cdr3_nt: TGCGCCAGTCGCGGACTAGCGGGTAACAATGAGCAGTTCTTC
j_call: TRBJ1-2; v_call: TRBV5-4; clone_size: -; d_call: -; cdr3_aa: CASSLDTKYYGYTF; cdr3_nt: TGTGCCAGCAGCTTGGACACGAAATACTATGGCTACACCTTC
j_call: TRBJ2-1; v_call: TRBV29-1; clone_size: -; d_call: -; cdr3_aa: CSVGGTSYNEQFF; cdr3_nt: TGCAGCGTTGGCGGGACCTCCTACAATGAGCAGTTCTTC
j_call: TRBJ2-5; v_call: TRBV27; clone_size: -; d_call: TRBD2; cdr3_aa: CASSLQFAGGQETQYF; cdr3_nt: TGTGCCAGCAGTTTACAATTTGCGGGGGGGCAGGAGACCCAGTACTTC
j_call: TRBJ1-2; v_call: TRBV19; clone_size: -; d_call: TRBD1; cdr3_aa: CASSIAGGDGYTF; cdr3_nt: TGTGCCAGTAGTATAGCAGGGGGCGATGGCTACACCTTC
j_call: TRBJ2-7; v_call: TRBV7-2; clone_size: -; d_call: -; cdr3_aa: CASSLLGPLAGSPSYEQYF; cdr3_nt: TGTGCCAGCAGCTTATTAGGGCCTTTGGCGGGGTCGCCCTCCTACGAGCAGTACTTC
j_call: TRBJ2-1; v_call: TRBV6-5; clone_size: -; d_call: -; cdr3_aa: CAILPITGERHEQFF; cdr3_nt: TGTGCCATTCTACCGATTACCGGAGAGAGGCATGAGCAGTTCTTC
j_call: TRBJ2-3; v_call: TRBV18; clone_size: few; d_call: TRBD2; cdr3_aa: CASSLGLADTQYF; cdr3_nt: TGTGCCAGCTCACTCGGACTAGCAGATACGCAGTATTTT
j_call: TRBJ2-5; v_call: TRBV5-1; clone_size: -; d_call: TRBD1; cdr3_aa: CASSLGGQGALETQYF; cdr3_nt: TGCGCCAGCAGCTTGGGGGGACAGGGGGCTCTGGAGACCCAGTACTTC
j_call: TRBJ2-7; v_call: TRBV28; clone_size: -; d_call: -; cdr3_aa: CASSRSDMVAPYEQYF; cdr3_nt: TGTGCCAGCAGTCGGTCTGACATGGTGGCTCCCTACGAGCAGTACTTC
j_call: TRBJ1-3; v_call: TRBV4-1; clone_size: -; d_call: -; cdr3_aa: CASSQGRTGNTIYF; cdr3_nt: TGCGCCAGCAGCCAAGGGCGGACTGGAAACACCATATATTTT
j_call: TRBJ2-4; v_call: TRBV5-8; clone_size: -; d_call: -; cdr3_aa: CASSLELTELKNIQYF; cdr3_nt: TGTGCCAGCAGCTTGGAGTTGACAGAACTTAAAAACATTCAGTACTTC
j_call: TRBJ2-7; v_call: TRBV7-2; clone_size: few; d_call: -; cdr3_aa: CASSLEPGSYEQYF; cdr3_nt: TGTGCCAGCAGCTTAGAACCGGGTTCCTACGAGCAGTACTTC
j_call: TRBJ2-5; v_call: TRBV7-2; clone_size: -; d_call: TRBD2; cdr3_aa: CASSLGPGTSGKETQYF; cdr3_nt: TGTGCCAGCAGCTTAGGACCGGGGACTAGCGGGAAAGAGACCCAGTACTTC
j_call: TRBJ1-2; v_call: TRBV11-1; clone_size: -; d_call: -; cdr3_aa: CASSSGGRARTSYGYTF; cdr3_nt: TGTGCCAGCAGCTCCGGAGGTCGGGCTCGAACCTCCTATGGCTACACCTTC
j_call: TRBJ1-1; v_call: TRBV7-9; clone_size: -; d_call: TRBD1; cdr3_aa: CASSLDRDLDWNTEAFF; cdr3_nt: TGTGCCAGCAGCCTGGACAGGGATCTCGATTGGAACACTGAAGCTTTCTTT
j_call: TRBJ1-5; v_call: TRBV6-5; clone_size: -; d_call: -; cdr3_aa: CASSYSQGSQPQHF; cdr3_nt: TGTGCCAGCAGTTACTCCCAGGGTTCCCAGCCCCAGCATTTT
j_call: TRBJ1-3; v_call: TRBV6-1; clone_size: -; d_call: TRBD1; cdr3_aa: CASSQGAYSGNTIYF; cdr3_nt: TGTGCCAGCAGTCAGGGGGCCTACTCTGGAAACACCATATATTTT
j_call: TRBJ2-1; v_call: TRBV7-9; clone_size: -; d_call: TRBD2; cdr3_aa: CASSPGGSHGRNEQFF; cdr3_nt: TGTGCCAGCAGCCCCGGTGGTAGTCACGGGAGGAATGAGCAGTTCTTC
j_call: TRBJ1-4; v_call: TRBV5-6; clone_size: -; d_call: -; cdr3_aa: CASSFFGRVEKLFF; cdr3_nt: TGTGCCAGCAGCTTTTTTGGGCGGGTGGAAAAACTGTTTTTT
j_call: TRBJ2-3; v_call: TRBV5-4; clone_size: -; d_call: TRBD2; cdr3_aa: CASSLAGGRVADTQYF; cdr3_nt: TGTGCCAGCAGCTTGGCGGGCGGGAGGGTAGCAGATACGCAGTATTTT
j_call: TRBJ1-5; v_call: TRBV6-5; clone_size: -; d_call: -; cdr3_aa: CASSPIGGLDQPQHF; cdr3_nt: TGTGCCAGCAGCCCCATCGGGGGACTAGATCAGCCCCAGCATTTT
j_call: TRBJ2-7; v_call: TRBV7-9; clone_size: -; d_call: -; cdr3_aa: CASSFDLGEQYF; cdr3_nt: TGTGCCAGCAGCTTCGATCTCGGCGAGCAGTACTTC
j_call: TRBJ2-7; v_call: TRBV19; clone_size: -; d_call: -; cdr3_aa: CASIGDIGEQYF; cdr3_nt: TGTGCCAGCATCGGCGACATTGGAGAGCAGTACTTC